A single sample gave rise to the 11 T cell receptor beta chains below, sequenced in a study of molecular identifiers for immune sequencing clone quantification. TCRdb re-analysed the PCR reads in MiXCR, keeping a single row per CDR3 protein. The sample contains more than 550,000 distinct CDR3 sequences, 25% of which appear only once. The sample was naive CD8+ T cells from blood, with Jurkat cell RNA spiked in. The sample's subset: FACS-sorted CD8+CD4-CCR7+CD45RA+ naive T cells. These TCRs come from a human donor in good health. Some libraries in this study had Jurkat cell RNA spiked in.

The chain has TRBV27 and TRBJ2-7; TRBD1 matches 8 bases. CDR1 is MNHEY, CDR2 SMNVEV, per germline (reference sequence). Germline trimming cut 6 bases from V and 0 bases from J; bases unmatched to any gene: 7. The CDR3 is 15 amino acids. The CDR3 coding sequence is TGTGCCAGCAGGTTGCAGGGGGCAAGCTCCTACGAGCAGTACTTC. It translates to CASRLQGASSYEQYF.

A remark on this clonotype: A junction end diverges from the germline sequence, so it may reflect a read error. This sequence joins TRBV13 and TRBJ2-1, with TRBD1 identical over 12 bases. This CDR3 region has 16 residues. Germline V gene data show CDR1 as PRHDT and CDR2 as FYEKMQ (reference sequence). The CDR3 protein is CDSSQNEPGTGGREFF. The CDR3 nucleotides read TGTGACAGCAGCCAAAACGAACCCGGGACAGGGGGCCGGGAGTTCTTC.

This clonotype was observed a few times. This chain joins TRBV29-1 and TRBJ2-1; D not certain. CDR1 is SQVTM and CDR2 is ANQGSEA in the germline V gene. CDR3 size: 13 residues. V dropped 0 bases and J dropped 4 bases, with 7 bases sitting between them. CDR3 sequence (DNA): TGCAGCGTTGAAGATGCTGTATACAATGAGCAGTTCTTC. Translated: CSVEDAVYNEQFF.

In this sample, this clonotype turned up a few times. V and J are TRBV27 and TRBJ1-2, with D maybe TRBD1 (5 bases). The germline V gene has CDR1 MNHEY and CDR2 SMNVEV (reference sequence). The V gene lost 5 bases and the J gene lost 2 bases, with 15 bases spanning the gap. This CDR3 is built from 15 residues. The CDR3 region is CASSPGTGVNYGYTF. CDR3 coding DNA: TGTGCCAGCAGTCCAGGGACGGGAGTGAACTATGGCTACACCTTC.

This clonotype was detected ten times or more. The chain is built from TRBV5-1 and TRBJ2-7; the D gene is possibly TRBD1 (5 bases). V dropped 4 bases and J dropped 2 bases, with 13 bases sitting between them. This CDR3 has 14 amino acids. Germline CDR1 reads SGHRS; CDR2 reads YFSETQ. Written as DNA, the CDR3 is TGCGCCAGCAGCCCAGACAGTTTCGCCTACGAGCAGTACTTC. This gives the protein CASSPDSFAYEQYF.

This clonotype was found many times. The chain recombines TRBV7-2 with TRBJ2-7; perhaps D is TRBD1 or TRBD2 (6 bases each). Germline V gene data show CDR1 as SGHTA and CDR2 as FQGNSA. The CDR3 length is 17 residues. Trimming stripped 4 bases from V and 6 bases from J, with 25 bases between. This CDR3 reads CASSSTTGAGDRGEQYF. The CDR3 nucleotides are TGTGCCAGCAGCTCGACAACGGGGGCAGGGGATCGTGGCGAGCAGTACTTC.

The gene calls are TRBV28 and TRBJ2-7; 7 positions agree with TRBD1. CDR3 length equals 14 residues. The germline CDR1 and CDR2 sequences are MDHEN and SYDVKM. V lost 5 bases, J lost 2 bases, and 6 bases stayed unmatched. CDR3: CASSHRGAAYEQYF. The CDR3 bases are TGTGCCAGCAGTCACAGGGGCGCGGCCTACGAGCAGTACTTC. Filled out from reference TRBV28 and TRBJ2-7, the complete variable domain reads DVKVTQSSRYLVKRTGEKVFLECVQDMDHENMFWYRQDPGLGLRLIYFSYDVKMKEKGDIPEGYSVSREKKERFSLILESASTNQTSMYLCASSHRGAAYEQYFGPGTRLTVT.

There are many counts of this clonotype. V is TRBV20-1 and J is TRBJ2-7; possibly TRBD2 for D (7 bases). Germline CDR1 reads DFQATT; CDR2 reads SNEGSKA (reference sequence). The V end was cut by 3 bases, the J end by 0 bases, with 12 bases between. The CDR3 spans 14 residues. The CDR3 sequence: CSASPGGLSYEQYF. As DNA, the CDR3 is TGCAGTGCTAGTCCCGGGGGGCTCTCCTACGAGCAGTACTTC.

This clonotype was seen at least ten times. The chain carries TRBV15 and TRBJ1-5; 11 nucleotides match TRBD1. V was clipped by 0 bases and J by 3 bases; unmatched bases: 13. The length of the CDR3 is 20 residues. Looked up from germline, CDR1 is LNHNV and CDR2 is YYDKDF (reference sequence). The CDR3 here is CATSRDPPWTGGLVNQPQHF. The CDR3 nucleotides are TGTGCCACCAGCAGAGACCCTCCTTGGACAGGGGGCCTAGTCAATCAGCCCCAGCATTTT.

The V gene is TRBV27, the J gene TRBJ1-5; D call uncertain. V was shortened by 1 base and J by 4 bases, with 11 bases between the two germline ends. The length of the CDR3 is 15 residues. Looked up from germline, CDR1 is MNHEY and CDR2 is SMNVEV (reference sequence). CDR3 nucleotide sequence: TGTGCCAGCAGTTTATATGGTGGCGAGAATCAGCCCCAGCATTTT. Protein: CASSLYGGENQPQHF.

The CDR3 bases are TGTGCCCGCCGTTCCCCCCCGGGCGCTACCTATGGCTACACCTTC. As protein: CARRSPPGATYGYTF. The chain is built from TRBV6-2 or TRBV6-3 and TRBJ1-2, with no clear D. CDR1 is MNHEY, CDR2 SVGEGT, per germline. The CDR3 sequence is 15 residues long. Trimming pared 11 bases from V and 4 bases from J, leaving 23 bases between.